This entry features one T cell receptor beta chain sequence. Its antigen remains unidentified. One base away there is no much larger clone; base qualities are not given. Library method: RT-PCR. Instrument on record: Illumina HiSeq 2500. The public reads were reprocessed in TCRdb via fastp at Q25 and MiXCR, keeping in-frame beta chains. Rows with one shared CDR3 protein collapse into an entry with the most common genes and DNA. Here the sample has around 540,000 distinct CDR3 sequences; approximately 10% occur a single time. The leading ten clones occupy roughly 10% of the sample. The sample originates from a study of response to subunit inactivated influenza vaccine (dated by TCRdb to the late 2010s). General notes on the study: Deep quantitative profiling of the T cell receptor repertoire was used in the study to follow responses to a trivalent subunit inactivated influenza vaccine. What the authors observed across the whole study: According to the authors, only a limited number of new T cells may be recruited by each seasonal influenza vaccination.

The CDR1 and CDR2 encoded by the germline V gene (reference sequence) are LNHNV and YYDKDF. The CDR3 holds 16 amino acids from the cysteine to the phenylalanine. The CDR3 DNA has 48 bases and is translated from base 1. Compared with germline, V lacks 0 bases and J lacks 2 bases; bases without a gene match: 4. Recombination linked TRBV15 to TRBJ2-5, with 9 central nucleotides matching TRBD2. The TCR comes from a man aged 50 or older who received an inactivated influenza vaccine. Donor details come from another sample of the same person, matched by shared clones. Here the sequenced sample was PBMCs from blood, taken on the day of vaccination. The CDR3 in this case is CATSRDPAGGQETQYF. The sequenced DNA is TGTGCCACCAGCAGAGATCCCGCGGGGGGGCAAGAGACCCAGTACTTC.